Ten or more counts support the clone carrying this T cell receptor beta chain. This CDR3 has 14 amino acids. V gave up 8 bases and J gave up 5 bases, with 19 bases separating them. Each CDR3 protein gets one entry after TCRdb re-called the 5' RACE reads with MiXCR. Of 40,000 to 60,000 distinct CDR3 sequences listed, approximately 14% were seen once; the top ten hold about 15%. This entry belongs to a study of T cells of healthy individuals. The origin of this receptor is a human donor in good health. V gene TRBV12-3 or TRBV12-4 combines with J gene TRBJ2-7; D remains ambiguous. The CDR3 reads CASGTGPGGDEQYF. CDR3 DNA sequence: TGTGCCAGCGGAACCGGGCCGGGTGGGGACGAGCAGTACTTC.